Following are 5 T cell receptor beta chains from one sample sequenced in a study of beta chain features in type 1 diabetes (dated by TCRdb to 2017 to 2018). General findings and caveats noted by the study authors: A moderate but significant shortening of TCRB CDR3 length was observed in type 1 diabetes patients in all four CD4+ subsets.

Library preparation was by the immunoSEQ multiplex PCR assay. The High Capacity cDNA Reverse Transcription Kit was used to reverse transcribe all of the isolated RNA, meaning that expressed TCRB transcripts were what got sequenced. Not all clones reach the TCRdb copy of this immuneACCESS table, which keeps in-frame sequences only. Checked studies attribute under half of the gap to unresolved V genes and leave the rest unexplained. For this sample the table gives a few hundred thousand clones, of which 24% were detected only once. The biggest ten clones account for 0.012% of the sample. Which antigens these TCRs recognize remains unknown. The sample was naive CD4+ T cells from blood. The cell subset or site label corresponds to: true naive CD4+ T cells. These receptors were collected from a woman in her twenties or thirties with type 1 diabetes.

The chain links TRBV6-6 to TRBJ2-3; D is possibly TRBD2 (6 bases). This CDR3 region has 13 residues. Deletions cut 2 bases from V and 6 bases from J, with 9 bases between. Looked up from germline, CDR1 is MNHNY and CDR2 is SVGAGI (reference sequence). Here the CDR3 reads CASSYPGEDTQYF. CDR3 DNA sequence: TGTGCCAGCAGTTACCCGGGGGAGGATACGCAGTATTTT.

This clone has just a few counts. The rearrangement joins TRBV30 to TRBJ2-1, with 11 bases lining up with TRBD2. With 2 bases clipped from V and 5 bases from J, the junction kept 2 bases outside the gene matches. CDR1 GTSNPN and CDR2 SVGIG come from the germline V gene (reference sequence). This CDR3 region has 14 residues. For the CDR3, the DNA is TGTGCCTGGAGTTCGGGACTAGCGGACAATGAGCAGTTCTTC. Protein: CAWSSGLADNEQFF.

This clone has more than one count but fewer than ten. This rearrangement joins TRBV29-1 to TRBJ1-2; tentative D call: TRBD1 (6 bases). Germline V lookup: CDR1 SQVTM, CDR2 ANQGSEA. This CDR3 comprises 14 residues. Trimming removed 4 bases from V and 3 bases from J, with 15 bases in between. DNA for the CDR3: TGCAGCGTTGTGGGACACTCAGGGGACTATGGCTACACCTTC. As protein: CSVVGHSGDYGYTF. Using reference TRBV29-1 and TRBJ1-2 for the parts outside the CDR3, the full variable domain is SAVISQKPSRDICQRGTSLTIQCQVDSQVTMMFWYRQQPGQSLTLIATANQGSEATYESGFVIDKFPISRPNLTFSTLTVSNMSPEDSSIYLCSVVGHSGDYGYTFGSGTRLTVV.

This chain uses TRBV5-1 with TRBJ2-3; D might be TRBD1 (5 bases). The length of the CDR3 is 15 residues. CDR1 and CDR2 from the germline V gene are SGHRS and YFSETQ. The ends were cut back, 4 bases at V and 0 bases at J, with 12 bases in the middle. CDR3 nucleotide sequence: TGCGCCAGCAGCATCGACAGTTCTAGCACAGATACGCAGTATTTT. Translated: CASSIDSSSTDTQYF.

This clone was seen only a few times. CDR3 DNA sequence: TGTGCCAGCAGCTTGTATCGGACACCCTCCTATGGCTACACCTTC. It encodes CASSLYRTPSYGYTF. The chain recombines TRBV7-9 with TRBJ1-2; D possibly corresponds to TRBD1 (5 bases). CDR1 is SEHNR, CDR2 FQNEAQ, per germline (reference sequence). The CDR3 totals 15 residues. Between the trimmed V and J ends, which lost 3 bases and 4 bases, there was a span of 15 bases.